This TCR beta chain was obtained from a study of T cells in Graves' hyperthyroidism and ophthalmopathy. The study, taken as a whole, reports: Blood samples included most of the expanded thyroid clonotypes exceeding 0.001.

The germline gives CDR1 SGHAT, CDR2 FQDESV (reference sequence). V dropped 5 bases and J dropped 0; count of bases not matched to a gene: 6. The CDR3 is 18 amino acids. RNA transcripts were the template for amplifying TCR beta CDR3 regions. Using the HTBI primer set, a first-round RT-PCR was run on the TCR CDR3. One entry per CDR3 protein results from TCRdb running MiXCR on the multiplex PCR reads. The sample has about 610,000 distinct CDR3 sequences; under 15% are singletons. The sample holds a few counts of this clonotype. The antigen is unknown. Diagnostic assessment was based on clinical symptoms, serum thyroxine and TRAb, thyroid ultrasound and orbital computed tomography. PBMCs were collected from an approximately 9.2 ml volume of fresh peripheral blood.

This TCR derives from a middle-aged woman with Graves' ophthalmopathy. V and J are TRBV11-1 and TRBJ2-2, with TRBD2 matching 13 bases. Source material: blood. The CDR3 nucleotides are TGTGCCAGCAGCATGACTAGCGGGAGGCATACGAACACCGGGGAGCTGTTTTTT. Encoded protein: CASSMTSGRHTNTGELFF.